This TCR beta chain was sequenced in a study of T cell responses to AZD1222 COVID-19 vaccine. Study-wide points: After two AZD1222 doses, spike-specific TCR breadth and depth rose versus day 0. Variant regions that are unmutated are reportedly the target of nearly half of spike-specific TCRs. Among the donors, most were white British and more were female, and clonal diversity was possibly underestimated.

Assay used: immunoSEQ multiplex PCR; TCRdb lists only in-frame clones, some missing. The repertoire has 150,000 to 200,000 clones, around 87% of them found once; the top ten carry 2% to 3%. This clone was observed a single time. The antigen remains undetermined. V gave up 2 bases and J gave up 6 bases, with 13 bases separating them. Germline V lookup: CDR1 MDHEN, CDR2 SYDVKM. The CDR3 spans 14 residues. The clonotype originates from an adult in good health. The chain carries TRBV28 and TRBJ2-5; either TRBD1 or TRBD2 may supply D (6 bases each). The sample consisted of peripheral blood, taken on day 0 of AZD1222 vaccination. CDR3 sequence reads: CASSLPGGVKTQYF. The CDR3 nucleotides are TGTGCCAGCAGTTTACCCGGGGGCGTGAAGACCCAGTACTTC.